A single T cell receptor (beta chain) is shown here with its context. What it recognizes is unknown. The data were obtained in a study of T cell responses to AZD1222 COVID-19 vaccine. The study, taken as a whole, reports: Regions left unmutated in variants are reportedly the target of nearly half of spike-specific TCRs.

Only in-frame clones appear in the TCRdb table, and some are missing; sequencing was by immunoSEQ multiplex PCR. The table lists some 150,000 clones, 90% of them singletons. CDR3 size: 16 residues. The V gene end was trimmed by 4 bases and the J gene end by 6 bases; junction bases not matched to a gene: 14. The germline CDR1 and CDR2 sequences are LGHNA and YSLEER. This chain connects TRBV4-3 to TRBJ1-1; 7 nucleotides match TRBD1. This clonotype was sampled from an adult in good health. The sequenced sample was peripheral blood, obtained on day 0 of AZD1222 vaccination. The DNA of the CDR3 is TGCGCCAGCAGCCGAAACCCTACAGGGGCCGGGGCTGAAGCTTTCTTT. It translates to CASSRNPTGAGAEAFF.